The 5 T cell receptor beta chains given below trace back to one sample, sequenced in a study of identical twins. TCRdb passed the 5' RACE reads through MiXCR, listing each CDR3 protein once. The sample contains around 670,000 distinct CDR3 sequences, 5.5% to 6.5% of which appear only once. The sequenced sample was naive T cells sorted from blood. These receptors came from a man between 18 and 35 years old in good health.

In this sample, this clonotype turned up a few times. CDR3 DNA sequence: TGTGCCAGCAGCCAGTCAGGATACAGGACTCCGTACGAGCAGTACTTC. Protein: CASSQSGYRTPYEQYF. The V call is TRBV7-2, the J call TRBJ2-7; D might be TRBD1 or TRBD2, each matching 5 bases. Germline CDR1 is SGHTA and CDR2 is FQGNSA. The CDR3 is made up of 16 amino acids. Deletions cut 5 bases from V and 4 bases from J, with 21 bases between.

This clonotype was counted many times. The CDR3 DNA is TGCGCCAGCAGCCTCGGGGGAAATCTTTTCGGTGGCACTGAAGCTTTCTTT. Translation: CASSLGGNLFGGTEAFF. The chain recombines TRBV4-1 with TRBJ1-1; weak D call: TRBD1 (5 bases). Trimming removed 4 bases at V and 4 bases at J, with 22 bases between. CDR1 MGHRA and CDR2 YSYEKL come from the germline V gene. The CDR3 totals 17 residues.

At least ten counts were recorded for this clonotype. The chain recombines TRBV4-2 with TRBJ2-1; perhaps TRBD2 as D (6 bases). This CDR3 comprises 15 residues. Germline-derived CDR1 and CDR2 are LGHNA and YNFKEQ. V gave up 4 bases and J gave up 5 bases, with 15 bases separating them. The CDR3 is CASSPGWEANNEQFF. As DNA, the CDR3 is TGTGCCAGCAGCCCCGGGTGGGAGGCCAACAATGAGCAGTTCTTC.

Note on this clonotype: A much more abundant neighbour one base away suggests this may be a read error. A read error is likely, as this CDR3 ends without the conserved phenylalanine or tryptophan. The gene calls are TRBV4-3 and TRBJ1-5, with 9 nucleotides matching TRBD1. V gave up 0 bases and J gave up 4 bases; unmatched junction bases: 1. The germline V gene encodes CDR1 LGHNA and CDR2 YSLEER. CDR3 size: 15 residues. The CDR3 DNA reads TGCGCCAGCAGCCAAGAGGACAGGGGAAATCAGCCCCAGCATTCT. This encodes CASSQEDRGNQPQHS.

This CDR3 reads CSVAAGNTEAFF. DNA of the CDR3: TGCAGTGTCGCCGCAGGGAACACTGAAGCTTTCTTT. V gene TRBV20-1 combines with J gene TRBJ1-1; D gene unclear. Germline V gene lookup returns CDR1 DFQATT and CDR2 SNEGSKA (reference sequence). V lost 7 bases to trimming and J lost 1 base, with 10 bases between them. There are 12 residues in the CDR3.